The 29 T cell receptor beta chains given below trace back to one sample, sequenced in a study of Graves' ophthalmopathy and Graves' hyperthyroidism (dated by TCRdb to 2016 to 2018). Sequenced using an Illumina HiSeq 2000. For repertoire sequencing, the TCR beta CDR3 regions were amplified from RNA transcripts. A first-round RT-PCR used HTBI primers with the Qiagen OneStep RT-PCR kit, followed by a second-round multiplex PCR, size selection and purification. TCRdb trimmed the raw reads at Q25, called clones with MiXCR and kept productive beta chains. Every distinct CDR3 protein forms one entry, paired with its most common genes and DNA. This sample has roughly 1.1 million distinct CDR3 sequences in its table, and less than 45% of those were observed once. The ten largest account for 8.5% to 14% of the sample. Specimen: peripheral blood or thyroid tissue (not recorded which). The source of these receptors is an adult man with Graves' hyperthyroidism.

This clonotype was picked up many times. V usage is TRBV5-5 and J usage is TRBJ1-1, with D uncertain. Germline V gene lookup returns CDR1 SGHKS and CDR2 YYEKEE (reference sequence). The CDR3 sequence is 13 residues long. Trimming shortened V by 0 bases and J by 4 bases, and 7 bases separated the two germline ends. CDR3 DNA sequence: TGTGCCAGCAGCTTGGTCCCGAGCACTGAAGCTTTCTTT. As protein: CASSLVPSTEAFF. Looking up the rest from reference TRBV5-5 and TRBJ1-1 gives the full variable domain: DAGVTQSPTHLIKTRGQQVTLRCSPISGHKSVSWYQQVLGQGPQFIFQYYEKEERGRGNFPDRFSARQFPNYSSELNVNALLLGDSALYLCASSLVPSTEAFFGQGTRLTVV.

With respect to this clonotype: A much larger clone lies one base from this, so it may be a read error. This CDR3 fails to terminate in the conserved phenylalanine or tryptophan, so it likely reflects a read error. This sequence joins TRBV2 and TRBJ2-7; either TRBD1 or TRBD2 may fit D (5 bases each). CDR3 length: 14 residues. Germline-derived CDR1 and CDR2 are SNHLY and FYNNEI. Trimming took off 7 bases at V and 0 bases at J, with 13 bases between the two ends. The CDR3 DNA is TGTGCCAGCAACCAAAGAGGGACCTCCTACGAGCAGTACCTC. Amino acids: CASNQRGTSYEQYL.

Comment on this clonotype: At one end the junction does not follow the germline gene, possibly because of a read error. The chain uses TRBV29-1 and TRBJ2-7; the match to TRBD1 covers 9 bases. The J call may not be correct, given that the DNA end is closer to TRBJ2-5. Germline CDR1 reads SQVTM; CDR2 reads ANQGSEA. The CDR3 sequence is 15 residues long. The CDR3 DNA is TGCAGCATTGAAGATCAACAGGGGGCCCGGGAGACCCAGTACTTC. Amino acid sequence: CSIEDQQGARETQYF.

This clonotype was seen many times. The chain recombines TRBV11-1 with TRBJ2-5; possibly TRBD1 for D (5 bases). From germline, CDR1 is SGHAT and CDR2 FQDESV (reference sequence). CDR3 length equals 16 residues. V was pared by 7 bases and J by 8 bases, with 26 bases between. The CDR3 protein is CASTFSPDSPQDTQYF. The CDR3 DNA reads TGTGCCAGCACCTTCTCCCCCGACAGTCCCCAGGATACCCAGTACTTC.

This clonotype was seen only once. This sequence joins TRBV20-1 and TRBJ2-2; D unclear. The CDR3 loop spans 14 amino acids. Trimming took 2 bases from V and 1 from J, leaving 8 bases between them. Germline V gene sequence: CDR1 DFQATT, CDR2 SNEGSKA (reference sequence). The CDR3 loop reads CSARPGLNTGELFF. CDR3 bases: TGCAGTGCTAGACCAGGATTGAACACCGGGGAGCTGTTTTTT.

The gene calls are TRBV29-1 and TRBJ1-5; 9 bases agree with TRBD1. This CDR3 spans 12 amino acids. V gave up 6 bases and J gave up 11 bases; unmatched junction bases: 8. The V gene's germline CDR1 is SQVTM and CDR2 ANQGSEA. Written as DNA, the CDR3 is TGCAGCGTAGACAGGGGGGGGGGGACCCAGCATTTT. This sequence encodes CSVDRGGGTQHF. The full variable domain, in which reference TRBV29-1 and TRBJ1-5 provide the parts outside the CDR3, is SAVISQKPSRDICQRGTSLTIQCQVDSQVTMMFWYRQQPGQSLTLIATANQGSEATYESGFVIDKFPISRPNLTFSTLTVSNMSPEDSSIYLCSVDRGGGTQHFGDGTRLSIL.

This sequence joins TRBV25-1 and TRBJ1-6; the D gene is possibly TRBD1 (6 bases). The CDR3 is 17 amino acids. The germline V and J ends were trimmed by 6 bases and 7 bases, with 22 bases remaining between them. Looked up from germline, CDR1 is MGHDK and CDR2 is SYGVNS. The CDR3 here is CASSFRGKDSSNSPLHF. CDR3 DNA: TGTGCCAGCAGCTTTCGCGGGAAGGACAGTTCGAATTCACCCCTCCACTTT.

The chain couples TRBV7-9 to TRBJ2-2; 13 positions match TRBD2. CDR1 and CDR2 from the germline V gene are SEHNR and FQNEAQ (reference sequence). Germline trimming cut 2 bases from V and 2 bases from J; bases unmatched to any gene: 5. There are 18 residues in the CDR3. DNA for the CDR3: TGTGCCAGCAGCTTAAAAAGGACTAGCGGGAGTAACACCGGGGAGCTGTTTTTT. Translation: CASSLKRTSGSNTGELFF.

This clonotype was counted many times. The rearrangement links TRBV2 to TRBJ1-2; possibly TRBD1 for D (5 bases). The CDR3 covers 14 residues. Trimming stripped 7 bases from V and 8 bases from J, with 20 bases between. In germline, CDR1 is SNHLY, CDR2 FYNNEI. CDR3 coding DNA: TGTGCCAGCACCCTGGGGGGGTTAAGTAGAGGCTACACCTTC. Its translation is CASTLGGLSRGYTF.

This clonotype was observed a handful of times. This rearrangement joins TRBV20-1 to TRBJ1-6; D is unclear. The germline gives CDR1 DFQATT, CDR2 SNEGSKA (reference sequence). V was trimmed by 5 bases and J by 0 bases, leaving 11 bases between them. The CDR3 is 15 amino acids. Here the CDR3 DNA reads TGCAGTGCTCCAAGTCTCAGCTCCTATAATTCACCCCTCCACTTT. This sequence encodes CSAPSLSSYNSPLHF.

V is TRBV7-2 and J is TRBJ1-6; D remains unclear. V was clipped by 7 bases and J by 10 bases, with 17 bases between them. The CDR3 length is 14 residues. Germline V gives CDR1 SGHTA, CDR2 FQGNSA. The CDR3 sequence is CASTQEKRGSPLHF. As DNA, the CDR3 is TGTGCCAGCACCCAGGAAAAGCGTGGGTCACCCCTCCACTTT.

The chain combines TRBV5-1 with TRBJ1-4; maybe TRBD1 (6 bases). Germline V gives CDR1 SGHRS, CDR2 YFSETQ. This CDR3 has 14 amino acids. V was shortened by 4 bases and J by 4 bases, with 11 bases between the two germline ends. The CDR3 DNA follows: TGCGCCAGCAGCATGGACAGCGTTAATGAAAAACTGTTTTTT. Translation gives CASSMDSVNEKLFF.

This clonotype has ten or more counts. The chain joins TRBV2 to TRBJ1-2; 9 positions agree with TRBD1. V shed 4 bases, J shed 0 bases, and the junction held 3 bases outside the gene matches. The CDR3 extends over 15 amino acids. Germline lookup yields CDR1 SNHLY and CDR2 FYNNEI. As DNA, the CDR3 is TGTGCCAGCAGTGGAGGACAGGGGACTAACTATGGCTACACCTTC. It codes for CASSGGQGTNYGYTF.

This rearrangement joins TRBV2 to TRBJ2-2; D gene ambiguous. CDR1 and CDR2 (germline): SNHLY, FYNNEI. This CDR3 has 12 amino acids. V lost 8 bases, J lost 4 bases, and 8 bases lay in between. In nucleotides, the CDR3 is TGTGCCAGCCTAGAGCTCACCGGGGAGCTGTTTTTT. It is translated as CASLELTGELFF.

In its sample, this clonotype was seen a few times. A read error is possible here, since a much larger clone lies one base away. The J gene is TRBJ1-3, the V gene TRBV15; 9 bases line up with TRBD1. Germline CDR1 reads LNHNV; CDR2 reads YYDKDF (reference sequence). The CDR3 contains 14 residues. V shed 5 bases and J 9 bases; nucleotides not matched to a gene: 8. The CDR3 bases are TGTGCCACCAGCGGGAGGACAGGGGTTGGCACCATATATTTT. Its translation is CATSGRTGVGTIYF.

This clonotype has a single count. The rearrangement links TRBV29-1 to TRBJ1-1; D possibly corresponds to TRBD1 (6 bases). The CDR3 contains 12 residues. Germline V gives CDR1 SQVTM, CDR2 ANQGSEA. V was pared by 8 bases and J by 5 bases, with 15 bases between. The CDR3 region is CSTWGASTEAFF. In nucleotides, the CDR3 is TGCAGCACCTGGGGGGCGTCAACTGAAGCTTTCTTT.

J is TRBJ2-2 and V is TRBV9, with 10 positions matching TRBD2. J gave up 7 bases and V 0 bases, and 9 bases lay outside the gene matches. In germline, CDR1 is SGDLS, CDR2 YYNGEE. CDR3 length: 17 amino acids. DNA for the CDR3: TGTGCCAGCAGCGTAGAGCCAGCGGGAGGGCCGAGCGGGGAGCTGTTTTTT. This encodes CASSVEPAGGPSGELFF.

In its sample, this clonotype was seen a few times. The chain couples TRBV20-1 to TRBJ1-5; 9 nucleotides line up with TRBD1. CDR1 and CDR2 (germline): DFQATT, SNEGSKA (reference sequence). V dropped 5 bases and J dropped 6; count of bases not matched to a gene: 8. The CDR3 spans 14 residues. The chain's CDR3 is CSAPLQTGGQPQHF. The CDR3 coding sequence is TGCAGTGCTCCCCTACAGACAGGGGGTCAGCCCCAGCATTTT.

This clonotype was seen more than once but under ten times. This chain connects TRBV29-1 to TRBJ2-7, with 9 positions matching TRBD1. Germline-derived CDR1 and CDR2 are SQVTM and ANQGSEA. The CDR3 spans 13 residues. V gave up 8 bases and J gave up 9 bases; unmatched junction bases: 14. The CDR3 bases are TGCAGCCTTGGTGGGACAGGGCTCTCTAGGCAGTACTTC. The encoded protein is CSLGGTGLSRQYF.

The table lists this clonotype with a few counts. This chain connects TRBV10-3 to TRBJ2-6; TRBD1 might be the D (6 bases). Germline CDR1 ENHRY, CDR2 SYGVKD. V was pared by 5 bases and J by 1 base, with 9 bases between. This CDR3 is built from 15 residues. The CDR3 bases are TGTGCCATCAGTTCGACAGGTTCTGGGGCCAACGTCCTGACTTTC. Translating it yields CAISSTGSGANVLTF.

This clonotype has only a few counts. One junction end disagrees with the germline gene, perhaps due to a read error. The chain is built from TRBV5-1 and TRBJ2-2; no firm D call. Per germline, CDR1 SGHRS and CDR2 YFSETQ. The CDR3 has 15 residues. The CDR3 loop is CASSLSTVNTGELFF. The CDR3 DNA reads TGTGCCAGCAGCTTGTCAACAGTGAACACCGGGGAGCTGTTTTTT.

As to this clonotype: A much larger clone lies a single base off, so this may be a read error. The rearrangement joins TRBV5-1 to TRBJ1-1, with a tentative D call TRBD1 (5 bases). There are 12 residues in the CDR3. V lost 0 bases and J lost 7, with 7 bases in between. The germline V gene has CDR1 SGHRS and CDR2 YFSETQ. CDR3 sequence (DNA): TGCGCCAGCAGCTTGGGACAGCTTGAAGCTTTCTTT. Translation gives CASSLGQLEAFF. Drawing the rest from reference TRBV5-1 and TRBJ1-1, the complete variable domain is KAGVTQTPRYLIKTRGQQVTLSCSPISGHRSVSWYQQTPGQGLQFLFEYFSETQRNKGNFPGRFSGRQFSNSRSEMNVSTLELGDSALYLCASSLGQLEAFFGQGTRLTVV.

This clonotype was counted only a few times. V is TRBV6-5 and J is TRBJ1-6; D unclear. Germline V gives CDR1 MNHEY, CDR2 SVGAGI. CDR3 size: 16 residues. V was clipped by 2 bases and J by 10 bases, with 18 bases between them. Written as DNA, the CDR3 is TGTGCCAGCAGTTACGGTTCGGGATCCGAGAACTCACCCCTCCACTTT. It yields the protein CASSYGSGSENSPLHF.

This clonotype was counted at least ten times. This rearrangement joins TRBV7-9 to TRBJ1-5, with D hard to call. Germline CDR1 is SEHNR and CDR2 is FQNEAQ (reference sequence). The CDR3 sequence is 12 residues long. With 4 bases removed from V and 5 bases from J, the gap between germline ends came to 6 bases. The CDR3, as DNA: TGTGCCAGCAGCTACTCAGATCAGCCCCAGCATTTT. Its protein is CASSYSDQPQHF.

This clonotype showed up just a few times. A read error may be the cause here, since a much bigger clone is one base away. The chain employs TRBV7-2 and TRBJ2-5; TRBD1 aligns across 8 bases. The V gene end was trimmed by 4 bases and the J gene end by 2 bases; junction bases not matched to a gene: 3. This CDR3 is built from 14 residues. Germline values: CDR1 SGHTA, CDR2 FQGNSA. The CDR3 loop reads CASSWGQAQETQYF. CDR3 sequence (DNA): TGTGCCAGCAGCTGGGGACAGGCTCAAGAGACCCAGTACTTC.

The chain carries TRBV7-9 and TRBJ1-6; D is unresolved. Germline-derived CDR1 and CDR2 are SEHNR and FQNEAQ (reference sequence). The CDR3 runs 19 residues. The V gene lost 5 bases and the J gene lost 3 bases, with 23 bases spanning the gap. CDR3 nucleotides: TGTGCCAGCAGCCCTGGCCCGGAGTCGGGAAGGGACTATAATTCACCCCTCCACTTT. The encoded protein is CASSPGPESGRDYNSPLHF.

As for this clonotype: The germline gene is not matched at one end of the junction; a read error may be the cause. The chain links TRBV5-1 to TRBJ1-1; 9 bases agree with TRBD1. The germline CDR1 and CDR2 sequences are SGHRS and YFSETQ. CDR3 length: 13 residues. The CDR3 DNA reads as TGTGCCAGCTCGCCCGGGACAGGGAGTCAAGCTTTCTTT. Translating gives CASSPGTGSQAFF.

Notes on this clonotype: This may be a read error: a much more frequent sequence differs by one nucleotide. The J gene is TRBJ2-7, the V gene TRBV7-6; the match to TRBD1 covers 7 bases. V trimming: 4 bases; J trimming: 2 bases; junction bases outside the gene matches: 11. CDR1 SGHVS and CDR2 FNYEAQ come from the germline V gene. This CDR3 comprises 16 residues. The chain's CDR3 is CASSSRPGTVTYEQYF. The CDR3 DNA reads as TGTGCCAGCAGCTCCCGGCCGGGGACAGTCACCTACGAGCAGTACTTC.

This clonotype was observed a few times. A much larger clone sits a single nucleotide away, making a read error possible. CDR3 sequence: CATSDWGSREPFF. The CDR3 nucleotides are TGTGCCACCAGTGATTGGGGTAGCCGGGAGCCGTTTTTT. The rearrangement links TRBV24-1 to TRBJ2-2, with D possibly matching TRBD2 (6 bases). Germline CDR1 and CDR2: KGHDR and SFDVKD. The CDR3 extends over 13 amino acids.